This T cell receptor beta chain comes out of a study of blood T cell repertoires in COVID-19. The data were produced by immunoSEQ multiplex PCR, yet TCRdb's version contains in-frame clones alone and is incomplete. The sample shows hundreds of thousands of clones, 86% of them seen only once. The ends were cut back, 0 bases at V and 3 bases at J, with 9 bases in the middle. Germline loops: CDR1 SGDLS, CDR2 YYNGEE. This CDR3 is 15 amino acids long. This clonotype was obtained from a woman aged 25 to 45 who had been exposed to COVID-19. The chain employs TRBV9 and TRBJ1-4; D is unresolved. Sequencing was carried out using PBMCs or T cells enriched from blood (not recorded which). This CDR3 is CASSVGLAANEKLFF. For the CDR3, the DNA is TGTGCCAGCAGCGTAGGACTCGCGGCTAATGAAAAACTGTTTTTT.